This section outlines one T cell receptor beta chain sequence together with its context. The antigen remains undetermined. Prior autoimmune disease or systemic immunosuppression barred patients. CDR3 length: 16 amino acids. Germline CDR1 reads SGHAT; CDR2 reads FQNNGV. After removal of 6 bases from V and 4 bases from J, the junction contained 8 bases not matched to a gene. Here immunoSEQ multiplex PCR was the method, and the copy in TCRdb shows in-frame clones only, minus some. This sample yields some 10,000 clones, of which roughly 78% are seen a single time; roughly a fifth belongs to the top ten. The record originates from a study of OX40 agonist ivuxolimab in advanced cancers. Across the study: Ivuxolimab was delivered to patients intravenously every 2 weeks at doses spanning 0.01 to 10 mg/kg. Participants, 70% to 90% male, averaged about 56 years of age, ranging from roughly 23 to 80.

Study-level results: Individuals who were partial responders at 0.1-3.0 mg/kg had clonal expansion that ranked among the lowest.

Material: CD4+ or CD8+ T cells sorted from blood, obtained in a trial of the OX40 agonist ivuxolimab. The chain recombines TRBV11-2 with TRBJ2-6, with TRBD1 matching over 8 bases. This receptor was taken from an adult with an advanced solid tumor such as melanoma, head and neck, liver or kidney cancer. The CDR3 reads CASSYSTGVGANVLTF. CDR3 DNA sequence: TGTGCCAGCAGTTATTCGACAGGGGTCGGGGCCAACGTCCTGACTTTC.